This TCR beta chain was sequenced for a study of Ad26.COV2.S vaccination and SARS-CoV-2 variants. Study as a whole: Each vaccinee took Ad26.COV2.S intramuscularly, once or twice 56 days apart.

Treatment denoted: some 20 received Ad26.COV2.S at low or high dose, single or two shots; roughly 5 received placebo; per-sample allocation not given. Sampling took place 63 days after the first vaccine or placebo injection. A Boston donor was an adult aged 18-55 years. General observations from the study: There was reportedly substantial breadth in spike-specific CD8+ and CD4+ T cell responses after vaccination.

Comment on this clone: What it binds is not known. Different DNA sequences within this sample yield the same CDR3.

Sequencing used immunoSEQ multiplex PCR; TCRdb keeps in-frame clones, though not all of them. This table has over 250,000 clones, 70% to 90% appearing once. The germline V and J ends were trimmed by 3 bases and 2 bases, with 7 bases remaining between them. CDR1 SGHTA and CDR2 FQGNSA come from the germline V gene. The CDR3 sequence is 13 residues long. The sequencing here drew on peripheral blood, taken in a trial of Ad26.COV2.S vaccine versus placebo. V is TRBV7-2 and J is TRBJ1-2; maybe TRBD1 (5 bases). The clonotype originates from a person aged 18-65 years who received the Ad26.COV2.S COVID-19 vaccine or a placebo. This CDR3 reads CASSLQGNYGYTF. Here the CDR3 DNA reads TGTGCCAGCAGCTTGCAGGGAAACTATGGCTACACCTTC.